This T cell receptor (beta chain) was profiled in a study of CD8+CD57+ T cells in acquired aplastic anemia listed by TCRdb under 2018. Notes on the research overall: A mean of around 3.3 ug of DNA, ranging from roughly 0.2 to 30 ug, was extracted from sorted CD4+ and CD8+ cells. CD8+CD57+ expansion was defined as a frequency above the mean frequency observed in healthy subjects. What the work shows at the level of the full study, not this receptor alone: Between patients and healthy controls, no significant difference in CD8+ Simpson's diversity was found (P=0.060). Twenty-nine CD8+ CDR3 sequences were found in both patients and controls but appeared to be highly expressed in patients and within the immunodominant clones of the patients.

Patients chosen for sequencing had shown expansion of CD8+CD57+ cells by flow cytometry. Severe acquired aplastic anemia was diagnosed in all patients according to International Study of Aplastic Anemia and Agranulocytosis and Camitta criteria. No patient had received any therapy when blood was sampled. TCR repertoires of sorted CD4+ and CD8+ blood T cells from severe aplastic anemia patients and healthy subjects were deep-sequenced in the study. In the USA, patient enrollment took place under clinicaltrials.gov protocols 00001620, 01623167, 00001397, 00071045, 00081523 and 00961064. Ficoll-Paque density gradient centrifugation was used to isolate peripheral blood mononuclear cells. Before DNA extraction, CD4+ and CD8+ T cells were sorted with FACS or magnetic beads. Genomic DNA served as template for TCR beta VDJ combination and CDR3 sequence profiling. An Illumina HiSeq 2000 was used for TCR repertoire sequencing. Turning to the authors' computational methods: Repertoires were assessed using TRBV/TRBJ rearrangement plots, CDR3 size and DJ length profiles, and Simpson's diversity index. The most abundant DNA sequence in the deep sequencing data was taken as the immunodominant clone. CDR3 amino acid sequences were checked for sharing across subjects and were also compared against the VDJdb database and published repertoires. The public reads were quality trimmed at Q25 with fastp and then assembled into clones with MiXCR by TCRdb, keeping productive beta chains. For every CDR3 protein sequence, its rows merge into one entry that carries the most common genes and DNA. In this record, the V and J calls reflect TCRdb's handling and not the investigators' own analysis. The sample yields approximately 200,000 distinct CDR3 sequences; roughly 50% were counted once. Jointly, the top ten make up around 20% of the sample.

Details on this clonotype: No cognate antigen has been identified for it. Within one base of it there is no much larger clone, and no base qualities were kept.

The sample taken for sequencing was sorted CD4+, CD8+, or CD8+CD57+ T cells (not recorded which) from PBMCs. This clonotype was sampled from a human donor with aplastic anemia.

The DNA sequence follows: TGTGCCAGTAGCTATGGGGACAGGACTTCCTATGGCTACACCTTC. It codes for CASSYGDRTSYGYTF. The sequence joins TRBV19 to TRBJ1-2; the central 8 bases match TRBD1. The CDR3 holds 15 amino acids from the cysteine to the phenylalanine. Of the read, only the CDR3 DNA is kept; its 45 bases are in frame from base 1. The germline V gene (reference sequence) gives CDR1 as LNHDA and CDR2 as SQIVND. V ends up 6 bases short and J 4 bases short, with an unmatched junction base count of 10.